Reported below is one T cell receptor beta chain. The study amplified TCR beta CDR3 regions using RNA transcripts. Investigators did first-round RT-PCR with HTBI primers, then second-round multiplex PCR. TCRdb re-analysed the multiplex PCR reads in MiXCR, keeping a single row per CDR3 protein. The table includes around 670,000 distinct CDR3 sequences, around 40% detected once. This entry is derived from a study of Graves' ophthalmopathy and Graves' hyperthyroidism. This CDR3 region has 16 residues. In germline, CDR1 is SGHTA, CDR2 FQGNSA. The V and J ends lost 4 bases and 5 bases, in that order; junction bases with no gene match: 10.

Material for sequencing was peripheral blood. The sequence derives from an adult man with Graves' ophthalmopathy. This chain connects TRBV7-2 to TRBJ1-3; 8 nucleotides align to TRBD1. The CDR3 is CASSSGIGQGRNTIYF. The CDR3, as DNA: TGTGCCAGCAGCTCCGGAATAGGACAGGGTCGAAACACCATATATTTT.